The T cell receptor beta chain described here comes from a study of OX40 agonist ivuxolimab in advanced cancers. Study-level information: Dose-escalation patients suffered from hepatocellular carcinoma, melanoma, renal cell or head and neck cancer.

Some clones are missing from TCRdb's copy, which holds only in-frame ones; the method was immunoSEQ multiplex PCR. The table lists about 61,000 clones, around 83% of them singletons. Looked up from germline, CDR1 is MNHEY and CDR2 is SMNVEV (reference sequence). The CDR3 totals 12 residues. Trimming pared 5 bases from V and 10 bases from J, leaving 14 bases between. Study-wide findings and caveats: CD4+ and CD8+ blood T cells expanded clonally by week 6 at 0.1 to 3.0 mg/kg. Expanded peripheral T cell antigen specificity was not determined.

Notes on this clone: Its specificity is not known.

The genes are TRBV27 and TRBJ1-1; perhaps TRBD1 as D (5 bases). The sample consisted of CD4+ or CD8+ T cells sorted from blood, taken in a trial of the OX40 agonist ivuxolimab. This sequence was found in an adult with an advanced solid tumor such as melanoma, head and neck, liver or kidney cancer. The CDR3 DNA reads as TGTGCCAGCAGTGCACTCGGGACTCCAGCTTTCTTT. It yields the protein CASSALGTPAFF.